This TCR beta chain was captured by sequencing in a study of T-cell reconstitution after alpha-beta-depleted transplantation in children. Overall study results and limits: T cells produced anew were the main source of T-cell counts and diversity one year after transplant.

Preparing the TCRbeta library involved the use of unique molecular identifiers. TCRdb re-called the PCR reads through MiXCR, storing one row per CDR3 protein. The sample records hundreds of thousands of distinct CDR3 sequences, around 13% being singletons. Note on this clonotype: The antigen is undetermined.

Germline assignment: CDR1 MNHEY and CDR2 SMNVEV (reference sequence). The V end lost 4 bases, the J end lost 5 bases, and 14 bases lay between the germline ends. The CDR3 has 14 amino acids. V is TRBV27 and J is TRBJ1-2; D perhaps matches TRBD1 (6 bases). The specimen was PBMCs, collected before TCRalphabeta/CD19-depleted stem cell transplant. The receptor's source is a girl aged 2 to 9 with congenital amegakaryocytic thrombocytopenia, due to receive a stem cell transplant. CDR3 bases: TGTGCCAGCAGTTACCGGACAGCAACTTATGGCTACACCTTC. Residues: CASSYRTATYGYTF.